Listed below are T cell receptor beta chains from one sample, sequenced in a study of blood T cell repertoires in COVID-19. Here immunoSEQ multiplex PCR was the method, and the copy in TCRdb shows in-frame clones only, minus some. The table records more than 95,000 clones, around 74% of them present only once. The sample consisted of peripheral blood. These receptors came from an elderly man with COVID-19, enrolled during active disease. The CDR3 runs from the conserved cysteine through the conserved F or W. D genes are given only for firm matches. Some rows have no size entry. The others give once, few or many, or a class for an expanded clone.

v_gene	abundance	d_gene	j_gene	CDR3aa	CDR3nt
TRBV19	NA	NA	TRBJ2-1	CASTKTRSSYNEQFF	TGTGCCAGTACCAAAACTAGGAGCTCCTACAATGAGCAGTTCTTC
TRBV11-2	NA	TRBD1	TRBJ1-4	CASSSRTGSSEKLFF	TGTGCCAGCAGCTCCCGGACAGGGTCAAGTGAAAAACTGTTTTTT
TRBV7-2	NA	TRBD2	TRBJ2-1	CASSLLAGGVNEQFF	TGTGCCAGCAGCCTACTAGCGGGAGGGGTTAATGAGCAGTTCTTC
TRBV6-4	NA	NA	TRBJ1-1	CASSYRDGTEAFF	TGTGCCAGCAGCTACAGGGATGGCACTGAAGCTTTCTTT
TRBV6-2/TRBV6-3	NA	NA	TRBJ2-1	CASSPIGGRFDEQFF	TGTGCCAGCAGTCCCATCGGGGGGCGGTTCGATGAGCAGTTCTTC
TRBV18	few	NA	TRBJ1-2	CASSPLPEEGYTF	TGTGCCAGCTCACCATTGCCCGAGGAGGGCTACACCTTC
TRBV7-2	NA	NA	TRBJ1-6	CASSLLRARYNSPLHF	TGTGCCAGCAGCTTATTGCGGGCGCGATATAATTCACCCCTCCACTTT
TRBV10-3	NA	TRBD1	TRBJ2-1	CAISGRGRAAPTTTVPEQFF	TGTGCCATCAGCGGCAGGGGGCGAGCGGCTCCCACAACAACAGTCCCTGAGCAGTTCTTC
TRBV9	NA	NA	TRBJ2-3	CASSSYGSGATDTQYF	TGTGCCAGCAGCTCGTACGGCTCGGGAGCCACAGATACGCAGTATTTT
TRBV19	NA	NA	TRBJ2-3	CASSRREPTDTQYF	TGTGCCAGTAGCCGTCGGGAACCCACAGATACGCAGTATTTT
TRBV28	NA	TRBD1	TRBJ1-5	CASTSTGQGLFQPQHF	TGTGCCAGCACCTCCACGGGACAGGGGTTATTTCAGCCCCAGCATTTT
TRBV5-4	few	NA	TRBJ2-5	CASSSATGAQYF	TGTGCCAGCAGCTCCGCGACAGGAGCCCAGTACTTC
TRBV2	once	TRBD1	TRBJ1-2	CASSAGTGIRGGYTF	TGTGCCAGCAGTGCCGGGACAGGGATAAGGGGCGGCTACACCTTC
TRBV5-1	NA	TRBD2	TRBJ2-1	CASSLQGGDYNEQFF	TGCGCCAGCAGCTTGCAGGGAGGGGATTACAATGAGCAGTTCTTC
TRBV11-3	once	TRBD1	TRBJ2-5	CASSPQTGPQETQYF	TGTGCCAGCAGCCCGCAGACAGGGCCCCAAGAGACCCAGTACTTC
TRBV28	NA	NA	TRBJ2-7	CASSFPEGSYEQYF	TGTGCCAGCAGTTTTCCGGAGGGCTCCTACGAGCAGTACTTC
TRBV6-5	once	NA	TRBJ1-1	CASNLIWGAEAFF	TGTGCCAGCAACCTGATTTGGGGGGCTGAAGCTTTCTTT
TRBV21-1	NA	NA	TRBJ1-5	CASSPNGDSNQPQHF	TGTGCCAGCAGCCCCAACGGGGATAGCAATCAGCCCCAGCATTTT
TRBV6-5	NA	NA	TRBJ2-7	CASQQGTSYEQYF	TGTGCCAGCCAACAGGGAACCTCCTACGAGCAGTACTTC
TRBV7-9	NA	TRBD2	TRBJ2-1	CASSSREGPYNEQFF	TGTGCCAGCAGCTCCCGGGAGGGTCCCTACAATGAGCAGTTCTTC
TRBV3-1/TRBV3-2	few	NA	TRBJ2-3	CASKGGYTDTQYF	TGTGCCAGCAAAGGGGGATACACAGATACGCAGTATTTT
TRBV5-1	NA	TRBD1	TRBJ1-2	CASQGTVGYGYTF	TGCGCCAGCCAGGGGACAGTAGGATATGGCTACACCTTC
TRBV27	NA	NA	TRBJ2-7	CASIDRVDEQYF	TGTGCCAGCATTGATAGAGTCGACGAGCAGTACTTC
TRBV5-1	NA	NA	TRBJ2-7	CASSFGTGTYEQYF	TGCGCCAGCAGCTTCGGAACAGGGACCTACGAGCAGTACTTC
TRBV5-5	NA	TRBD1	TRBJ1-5	CASSPTTTGQTQHF	TGTGCCAGCAGCCCTACGACGACAGGGCAAACCCAGCATTTT
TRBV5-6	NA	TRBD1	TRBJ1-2	CASSFVQGKDGYTF	TGTGCCAGCAGCTTTGTACAGGGGAAAGATGGCTACACCTTC
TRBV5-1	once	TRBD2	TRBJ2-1	CASSLEGSGSYNEQFF	TGCGCCAGCAGCTTGGAGGGTAGCGGGTCCTACAATGAGCAGTTCTTC
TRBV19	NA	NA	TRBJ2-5	CASSSAAQETQYF	TGTGCCAGTAGCTCTGCGGCTCAAGAGACCCAGTACTTC
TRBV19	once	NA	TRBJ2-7	CASSIRPGEGAYEQYF	TGTGCCAGTAGTATACGGCCAGGGGAAGGGGCCTACGAGCAGTACTTC
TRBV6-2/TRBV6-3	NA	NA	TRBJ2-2	CASSYSIHNTAGELFF	TGTGCCAGCAGTTACTCGATCCACAACACCGCCGGGGAGCTGTTTTTT
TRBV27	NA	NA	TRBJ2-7	CASSFGRTSEQYF	TGTGCCAGCAGTTTCGGGAGAACCAGCGAGCAGTACTTC
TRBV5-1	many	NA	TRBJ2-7	CASSLGHGKNLQYF	TGCGCCAGCAGCTTGGGACACGGGAAAAATTTGCAGTACTTC
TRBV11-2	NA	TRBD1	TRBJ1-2	CASSPLSPDRGYGYTF	TGTGCCAGCAGCCCCCTTTCCCCGGACAGGGGCTATGGCTACACCTTC
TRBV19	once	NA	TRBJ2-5	CASSVARTGEKETQYF	TGTGCCAGTAGTGTAGCCAGGACGGGAGAGAAAGAGACCCAGTACTTC
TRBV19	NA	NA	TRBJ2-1	CASETRKQFF	TGTGCCAGTGAGACTAGGAAGCAGTTCTTC
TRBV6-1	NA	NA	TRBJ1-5	CASSDTASVPQHF	TGTGCCAGCAGTGACACAGCCTCTGTGCCCCAGCATTTT
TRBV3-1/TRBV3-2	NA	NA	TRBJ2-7	CASSPGKGSYEQYF	TGTGCCAGCAGCCCTGGGAAGGGGTCCTACGAGCAGTACTTC
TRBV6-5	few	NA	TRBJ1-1	CASIRLEDTEAFF	TGTGCCAGCATAAGGTTGGAGGACACTGAAGCTTTCTTT
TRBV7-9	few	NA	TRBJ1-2	CASSHRLGGMGGYTF	TGTGCCAGCAGCCACCGACTCGGGGGAATGGGCGGCTACACCTTC
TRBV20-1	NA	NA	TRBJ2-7	CSAFSSYEQYF	TGCAGTGCTTTCAGTTCCTACGAGCAGTACTTC
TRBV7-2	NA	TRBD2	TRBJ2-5	CASSFTSGVQETQYF	TGTGCCAGCAGCTTTACTAGCGGCGTTCAAGAGACCCAGTACTTC
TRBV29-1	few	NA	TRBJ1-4	CSVEVERGELFF	TGCAGCGTTGAAGTAGAGCGGGGAGAACTGTTTTTT